This TCR beta chain was observed in a study of blood T cell repertoires in COVID-19. For the study at large: In each case, the material was cDNA or gDNA derived from T cells, B-cell-depleted T cells, or PBMCs.

Germline loops: CDR1 SGHDT, CDR2 YYEEEE. The junction had 3 bases not matched to a gene; V was cut back by 4 bases and J by 0 bases. The CDR3 is 16 amino acids. Sequenced by immunoSEQ multiplex PCR; TCRdb stores in-frame clones only, minus some. The data hold fewer than 350,000 clones, with around 86% observed a single time. The clonotype comes from a woman between 25 and 40 years old who had recovered from COVID-19. Sequenced: peripheral blood. The chain combines TRBV5-6 with TRBJ2-3, with TRBD2 matching over 12 bases. The CDR3 sequence is CASSVGLAGSTDTQYF. CDR3 DNA: TGTGCCAGCAGCGTTGGACTAGCGGGAAGCACAGATACGCAGTATTTT.